The 19 T cell receptor beta chains given below trace back to one sample, sequenced in a study of graft-versus-host responses after intestinal transplantation. Graft tissue processing released intraepithelial and lamina propria lymphocytes. Some clones are missing from TCRdb's copy, which holds only in-frame ones; the method was immunoSEQ multiplex PCR. Of 15,000 to 20,000 clones detected, 83% appear once; the ten largest clones hold under 4%. Sequencing was performed on ileum tissue, taken 580 to 600 days after intestinal transplantation. These receptors originate from a human patient who received an intestinal transplant, so some T cells may come from the graft donor.

V usage is TRBV6-5 and J usage is TRBJ2-2; a possible D gene is TRBD1 (6 bases). The CDR3 extends over 15 amino acids. With 5 bases removed from V and 4 bases from J, the gap between germline ends came to 14 bases. Germline V gives CDR1 MNHEY, CDR2 SVGAGI. CDR3 region: CASSRRTVGTGELFF. For the CDR3, the DNA is TGTGCCAGCAGTCGCCGGACAGTTGGCACCGGGGAGCTGTTTTTT.

This clone is labeled medium-sized. V gene TRBV18 combines with J gene TRBJ2-7; tentatively, D is TRBD2 (6 bases). Trimming removed 8 bases at V and 1 base at J, with 21 bases between. The V gene's germline CDR1 is KGHSH and CDR2 LQKENI. The CDR3 loop spans 16 amino acids. This chain's CDR3 is CASAGSAAGFSYEQYF. The CDR3 nucleotides are TGTGCCAGCGCAGGGTCGGCCGCGGGGTTTTCCTACGAGCAGTACTTC. Full variable domain (rest looked up from reference TRBV18 and TRBJ2-7): NAGVMQNPRHLVRRRGQEARLRCSPMKGHSHVYWYRQLPEEGLKFMVYLQKENIIDESGMPKERFSAEFPKEGPSILRIQQVVRGDSAAYFCASAGSAAGFSYEQYFGPGTRLTVT.

This clone was detected only a few times. The gene calls are TRBV27 and TRBJ1-1; a possible D gene is TRBD1 (6 bases). The germline gives CDR1 MNHEY, CDR2 SMNVEV (reference sequence). V was trimmed by 5 bases and J by 4 bases, leaving 11 bases between them. The CDR3 extends over 13 amino acids. The CDR3 coding sequence is TGTGCCAGCAGTACAGTAGGGGGCACTGAAGCTTTCTTT. Translating gives CASSTVGGTEAFF.

V usage is TRBV7-6 and J usage is TRBJ2-2, with 10 bases identical to TRBD1. With 5 bases clipped from V and 7 bases from J, the junction kept 10 bases outside the gene matches. CDR3 size: 16 residues. Germline V gene data show CDR1 as SGHVS and CDR2 as FNYEAQ. The CDR3 reads CASSPQTGGLVGELFF. The CDR3 DNA follows: TGTGCCAGCAGCCCCCAGACAGGGGGCTTGGTCGGGGAGCTGTTTTTT.

The chain recombines TRBV11-2 with TRBJ2-1; D gene uncertain. CDR1 is SGHAT and CDR2 is FQNNGV in the germline V gene. Trimming stripped 0 bases from V and 7 bases from J, with 4 bases between. The CDR3 totals 12 residues. CDR3 nucleotide sequence: TGTGCCAGCAGCTTAGATTCGAATGAGCAGTTCTTC. It is translated as CASSLDSNEQFF.

As DNA, the CDR3 is TGTGCCAGCTCGCATCACAGGGGAATAGCGGAGACCCAGTACTTC. This encodes CASSHHRGIAETQYF. The V call is TRBV14, the J call TRBJ2-5; TRBD1 agrees at 7 bases. The CDR3 contains 15 residues. V was clipped by 8 bases and J by 5 bases; unmatched bases: 14. Germline CDR1 reads SGHDN; CDR2 reads FVKESK. The full variable domain, rest sourced from reference TRBV14 and TRBJ2-5, is EAGVTQFPSHSVIEKGQTVTLRCDPISGHDNLYWYRRVMGKEIKFLLHFVKESKQDESGMPNNRFLAERTGGTYSTLKVQPAELEDSGVYFCASSHHRGIAETQYFGPGTRLLVL.

The chain couples TRBV5-1 to TRBJ2-2, with 8 nucleotides matching TRBD1. This CDR3 has 14 residues. Germline CDR1 SGHRS, CDR2 YFSETQ. Losses at the gene ends were 6 bases for V and 4 bases for J; bases not matched to a gene: 5. The CDR3 reads CASKQGASTGELFF. The CDR3 bases are TGCGCCAGCAAGCAGGGGGCGAGCACCGGGGAGCTGTTTTTT. The complete variable domain, with remaining parts taken from reference TRBV5-1 and TRBJ2-2, reads KAGVTQTPRYLIKTRGQQVTLSCSPISGHRSVSWYQQTPGQGLQFLFEYFSETQRNKGNFPGRFSGRQFSNSRSEMNVSTLELGDSALYLCASKQGASTGELFFGEGSRLTVL.

The chain joins TRBV7-9 to TRBJ1-4, with TRBD1 identical over 7 bases. The V gene end was trimmed by 5 bases and the J gene end by 5 bases; junction bases not matched to a gene: 8. Germline V gene sequence: CDR1 SEHNR, CDR2 FQNEAQ (reference sequence). The CDR3 contains 15 residues. CDR3 coding DNA: TGTGCCAGCAGCCCGACAGGGAACCGGAATGAAAAACTGTTTTTT. It yields the protein CASSPTGNRNEKLFF.

This clone was seen once. Other nucleotide sequences from this sample produce the same CDR3. The J gene is TRBJ2-3, the V gene TRBV7-8; the match to TRBD1 covers 9 bases. The CDR3 length is 16 residues. Per germline, CDR1 SGHVS and CDR2 FQNEAQ. J lost 2 bases, V lost 1 base, and 4 bases had no gene match. The CDR3 spells CASSLGGTGPTDTQYF. CDR3 sequence (DNA): TGTGCCAGCAGCTTAGGGGGGACAGGGCCCACAGATACGCAGTATTTT.

The V and J genes are TRBV6-1 and TRBJ2-7; TRBD1 agrees at 7 bases. With 6 bases clipped from V and 1 base from J, the junction kept 6 bases outside the gene matches. The CDR3 contains 14 residues. Germline V gene lookup returns CDR1 MNHNS and CDR2 SASEGT. This CDR3 reads CASRGQDLSYEQYF. The CDR3 DNA is TGTGCCAGCAGAGGACAGGATTTGTCCTACGAGCAGTACTTC.

The V and J genes are TRBV5-4 and TRBJ1-1; D ambiguous. CDR1 and CDR2 from the germline V gene are SGHNT and YYREEE (reference sequence). This CDR3 comprises 15 residues. The ends were cut back, 0 bases at V and 0 bases at J, with 9 bases in the middle. The CDR3 spells CASSLDAPMNTEAFF. In DNA, the CDR3 is TGTGCCAGCAGCTTGGATGCGCCTATGAACACTGAAGCTTTCTTT.

This chain uses TRBV10-3 with TRBJ1-4; D possibly corresponds to TRBD1 (5 bases). Germline V lookup: CDR1 ENHRY, CDR2 SYGVKD. The CDR3 has 14 residues. Between the trimmed V and J ends, which lost 4 bases and 0 bases, there was a span of 6 bases. CDR3 nucleotide sequence: TGTGCCATCAGTGCCAGGGCAACTAATGAAAAACTGTTTTTT. It is translated as CAISARATNEKLFF.

This clone was recorded a few times. The V gene is TRBV9, the J gene TRBJ2-7, with D possibly matching TRBD1 (6 bases). CDR1 and CDR2 from the germline V gene are SGDLS and YYNGEE. V was pared by 4 bases and J by 3 bases, with 11 bases between. The CDR3 covers 13 residues. The CDR3 region has the DNA TGTGCCAGCAGCCCCGGACAGAACTACGAGCAGTACTTC. The encoded protein is CASSPGQNYEQYF.

This chain connects TRBV7-9 to TRBJ2-3; D gene uncertain. The CDR3 runs to 16 residues. The V end lost 7 bases, the J end lost 0 bases, and 17 bases lay between the germline ends. CDR1 is SEHNR and CDR2 is FQNEAQ in the germline V gene (reference sequence). The CDR3: CASTSVRSQSTDTQYF. The DNA of the CDR3 is TGTGCCAGCACTTCGGTGAGGTCCCAGAGCACAGATACGCAGTATTTT. The whole variable domain, filled in from reference TRBV7-9 and TRBJ2-3, reads DTGVSQNPRHKITKRGQNVTFRCDPISEHNRLYWYRQTLGQGPEFLTYFQNEAQLEKSRLLSDRFSAERPKGSFSTLEIQRTEQGDSAMYLCASTSVRSQSTDTQYFGPGTRLTVL.

The chain carries TRBV7-2 and TRBJ2-2; 7 bases agree with TRBD2. The length of the CDR3 is 14 residues. CDR1 and CDR2 (germline): SGHTA, FQGNSA. V lost 5 bases, J lost 3 bases, and 3 bases stayed unmatched. CDR3 DNA: TGTGCCAGCAGCAAAGCGGGGTACACCGGGGAGCTGTTTTTT. Protein product: CASSKAGYTGELFF. The full variable domain, rest sourced from reference TRBV7-2 and TRBJ2-2, is GAGVSQSPSNKVTEKGKDVELRCDPISGHTALYWYRQSLGQGLEFLIYFQGNSAPDKSGLPSDRFSAERTGGSVSTLTIQRTQQEDSAVYLCASSKAGYTGELFFGEGSRLTVL.

About this clone itself: Other DNA variants within this sample encode the same CDR3. The chain uses TRBV6-4 and TRBJ2-3; perhaps TRBD2 as D (7 bases). Germline CDR1 and CDR2: MRHNA and SNTAGT. Trimming took off 8 bases at V and 4 bases at J, with 13 bases between the two ends. This CDR3 has 13 residues. As DNA, the CDR3 is TGTGCCAGCGGGGGGGGCCCGTCAGATACGCAGTATTTT. As protein: CASGGGPSDTQYF.

The V call is TRBV6-1, the J call TRBJ1-5; no firm D call. The CDR3 is made up of 13 amino acids. Germline lookup yields CDR1 MNHNS and CDR2 SASEGT. Trimming left V 8 bases short and J 3 bases short, with 11 bases between. As DNA, the CDR3 is TGTGCCAGCGTTCGGGGTGTCAATCAGCCCCAGCATTTT. Residues: CASVRGVNQPQHF.

The chain joins TRBV30 to TRBJ1-5; D is unresolved. The CDR3 is 13 amino acids. Germline V gene data show CDR1 as GTSNPN and CDR2 as SVGIG (reference sequence). V gave up 4 bases and J gave up 0 bases, with 7 bases separating them. CDR3 residues: CAWTKDSNQPQHF. CDR3 in DNA: TGTGCCTGGACCAAAGATAGCAATCAGCCCCAGCATTTT.

The genes are TRBV6-1 and TRBJ1-2; D is unclear. V was cut by 5 bases and J by 8 bases, with 15 bases left in between. CDR1 is MNHNS and CDR2 is SASEGT in the germline V gene. CDR3 length equals 13 residues. The CDR3 sequence: CASSPPSIEGYTF. CDR3 DNA: TGTGCCAGCAGTCCCCCGTCAATAGAGGGCTACACCTTC.